This T cell receptor (beta chain) is drawn from a study of T cells in localized non-small cell lung cancer (dated by TCRdb to about 2020). Regarding the research as a whole: T cell repertoires of 236 early-stage NSCLC patients were analyzed, with tumors being compared against uninvolved tumor-adjacent lungs. The mean age of the NSCLC patients was just over 65 years, with 130 or so men and about a hundred women. The cohort consisted of 200 to 250 treatment-naive NSCLC patients whose localized lung tumors had been resected.

V and J are truncated by 0 bases and 1 base respectively, leaving an intervening sequence of 3 bases. The germline V gene supplies CDR1 ENHRY and CDR2 SYGVKD. From the cysteine through the phenylalanine, the CDR3 covers 13 amino acids. Of the read, only the CDR3 DNA is kept; its 39 bases are in frame from base 1. Overall results and qualifications from the work: Uninvolved tumor-adjacent lung showed the highest T cell clonality, higher than tumor, which suggests more focused antigenic responses in the adjacent lung. Of the top 100 tumor clones, a median of roughly 53 were detected in paired uninvolved adjacent lung; over 25 were also among that lung's top 100. Because of the exploratory design, TCR variables were selected using unadjusted p-values without false-discovery rate correction. Longer overall survival was associated with higher blood T cell density, whereas shorter survival was associated with higher adjacent-lung clonality. Multi-region tumor sequencing was not performed, so intratumor heterogeneity could not be excluded.

With respect to this clone: Its antigen target is currently unknown. It has no much larger one-base neighbor in the sample; base qualities were not kept.

The immunoSEQ Assay was used to sequence TCR beta CDR3 regions from DNA. Per the source publication's procedure: T cell density was computed as TCR beta template counts normalized to usable DNA estimated by amplifying housekeeping genes. Richness was estimated using the preseqR package, with extrapolation to 400,000 templates for PBMC samples and to 120,000 templates for tissue samples. Clonality was taken to be one minus Pielou's evenness. Differential abundance testing on productive amino-acid clonotypes, with a minimum total count of 5 and an alpha of 0.1, was used to identify tissue-enriched TCRs. The Jaccard Index and the Morisita Overlap Index were used to measure repertoire overlap between compartments. GLIPH grouped TCR beta CDR3s together with public tetramer-defined viral CDR3s, and a viral motif had to include at least three viral sequences and also show V-gene enrichment. TCRdb provides this immuneACCESS table in a form limited to in-frame rearrangements. Some clones are lacking; in checked studies, under half of them reflect an unresolved V gene, and why the rest are absent is not known. That table gives V, J and clone size, and the DNA gave D and trimming. For this sample there are 45,000 to 70,000 clones; roughly 89% appear just once. Less than 6% of the sample goes to the ten largest clones.

At diagnosis, tumor, uninvolved tumor-adjacent lung and peripheral blood were collected and then preserved as a mix of FFPE and fresh-frozen material. For TCR repertoire profiling, blood samples were analyzed in the form of peripheral blood mononuclear cells. The chain couples TRBV10-3 to TRBJ1-1; too little of a D gene remains to name it. The sample in question was peripheral blood, obtained before any cancer treatment. The source of this sequence is a woman aged 35-70 years with stage I lung adenocarcinoma. CDR3 reads: CAISESGNTEAFF. At the DNA level, the sequence is TGTGCCATCAGTGAGTCGGGGAACACTGAAGCTTTCTTT.